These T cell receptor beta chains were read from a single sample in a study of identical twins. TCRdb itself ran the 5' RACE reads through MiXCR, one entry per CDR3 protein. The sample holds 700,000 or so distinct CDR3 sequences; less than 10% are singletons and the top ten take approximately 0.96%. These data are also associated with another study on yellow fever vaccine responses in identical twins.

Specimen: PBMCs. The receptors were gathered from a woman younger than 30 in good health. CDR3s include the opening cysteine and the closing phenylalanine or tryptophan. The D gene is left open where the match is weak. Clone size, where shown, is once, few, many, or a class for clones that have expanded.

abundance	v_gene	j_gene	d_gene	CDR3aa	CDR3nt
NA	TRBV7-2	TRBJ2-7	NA	CASSSRRGFSYEQYF	TGTGCCAGCAGCTCCCGTCGTGGGTTCTCCTACGAGCAGTACTTC
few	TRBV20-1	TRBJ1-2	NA	CSAWGGLIYGYTF	TGCAGTGCCTGGGGGGGGCTTATCTATGGCTACACCTTC
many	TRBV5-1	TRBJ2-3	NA	CASSLTTALTTQYF	TGCGCCAGCAGCTTGACCACAGCTCTGACAACGCAGTATTTT
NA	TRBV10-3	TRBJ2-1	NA	CAISESFREIEYNEQFF	TGTGCCATCAGTGAGTCCTTCAGGGAAATAGAATACAATGAGCAGTTCTTC
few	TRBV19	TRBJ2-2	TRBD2	CASSSRGLAGVEGGTGELFF	TGTGCCAGTAGTAGCAGAGGACTAGCGGGAGTCGAGGGCGGTACCGGGGAGCTGTTTTTT
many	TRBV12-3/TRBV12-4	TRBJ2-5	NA	CASSLHKGAGAQETQYF	TGTGCCAGCAGTTTACATAAGGGGGCGGGGGCCCAAGAGACCCAGTACTTC
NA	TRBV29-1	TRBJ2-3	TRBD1	CSVEDRGRTDTQYF	TGCAGCGTCGAGGACAGGGGGCGTACAGATACGCAGTATTTT
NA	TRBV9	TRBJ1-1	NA	CASSVKVEAFF	TGTGCCAGCAGCGTAAAGGTTGAAGCTTTCTTT
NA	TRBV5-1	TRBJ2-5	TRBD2	CASSLSLAGDQIIEETQYF	TGCGCCAGCAGCTTATCGCTAGCGGGGGACCAGATAATTGAAGAGACCCAGTACTTC
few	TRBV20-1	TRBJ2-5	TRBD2	CSATRTSGGAVETQYF	TGCAGTGCTACCCGGACTAGCGGGGGGGCCGTTGAGACCCAGTACTTC
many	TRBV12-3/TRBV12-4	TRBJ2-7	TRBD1	CASSFRLSGQGLNEQYF	TGTGCCAGCAGTTTTAGGTTATCGGGACAGGGTCTGAACGAGCAGTACTTC
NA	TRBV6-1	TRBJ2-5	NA	CASSPRFEGGETQYF	TGTGCCAGCAGTCCCCGATTCGAGGGCGGGGAGACCCAGTACTTC
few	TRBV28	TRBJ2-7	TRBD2	CASRPITSGGAGEQYF	TGTGCCAGCAGGCCCATTACTAGCGGGGGGGCGGGCGAGCAGTACTTC
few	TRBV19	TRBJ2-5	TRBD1	CASVGQAQETQYF	TGTGCCAGTGTGGGACAGGCCCAAGAGACCCAGTACTTC
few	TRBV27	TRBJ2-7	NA	CASSLSDVGLSYEQYF	TGTGCCAGCAGTTTATCAGATGTGGGACTCTCCTACGAGCAGTACTTC
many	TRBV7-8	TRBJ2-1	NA	CASSSSGLPNNEQFF	TGTGCCAGCAGCTCGTCGGGACTTCCCAACAATGAGCAGTTCTTC